These 18 T cell receptor beta chains originate from one sample sequenced in a study of regulatory dendritic cells for organ transplantation. Sequencing was performed with immunoSEQ multiplex PCR; in TCRdb, only in-frame clones are kept and a portion is missing. This sample has roughly 28,000 clones, with about four fifths found just once. The sample consisted of naive CD4+ T cells from blood. The subset was: CD45RA+ naive T cells. The receptors stem from a human donor in good health.

CDR3 amino acids: CASTLMGGGTEAFF. CDR3 in DNA: TGTGCCAGCACCCTGATGGGGGGGGGCACTGAAGCTTTCTTT. The chain is built from TRBV2 and TRBJ1-1; tentative D call: TRBD1 (5 bases). The germline V and J ends were trimmed by 7 bases and 4 bases, with 16 bases remaining between them. CDR1 SNHLY and CDR2 FYNNEI come from the germline V gene. This CDR3 has 14 amino acids.

This chain connects TRBV4-2 to TRBJ2-1, with 7 bases matching TRBD1. The CDR3 sequence is 13 residues long. CDR1 and CDR2 (germline): LGHNA, YNFKEQ. Unmatched junction bases numbered 3, after V lost 2 bases and J lost 8 bases. The CDR3 region has the DNA TGTGCCAGCAGCCAAACACAGGGGTATGAGCAGTTCTTC. The encoded protein is CASSQTQGYEQFF.

This clone turned up a few times. The rearrangement links TRBV2 to TRBJ2-2; TRBD1 might be the D (6 bases). Germline V lookup: CDR1 SNHLY, CDR2 FYNNEI. The CDR3 is made up of 13 amino acids. V was shortened by 4 bases and J by 4 bases, with 7 bases between the two germline ends. The CDR3 spells CASSARGTGELFF. CDR3 DNA sequence: TGTGCCAGCAGTGCCAGGGGCACCGGGGAGCTGTTTTTT.

The chain joins TRBV5-5 to TRBJ1-1; D is undetermined. Germline assignment: CDR1 SGHKS and CDR2 YYEKEE (reference sequence). Trimming removed 0 bases from V and 1 base from J, with 7 bases in between. The CDR3 has 14 residues. The CDR3 coding sequence is TGTGCCAGCAGCTTGGGCCGACAGAACACTGAAGCTTTCTTT. Protein: CASSLGRQNTEAFF.

The chain has TRBV18 and TRBJ1-3, with 10 bases that match TRBD1. Trimming removed 2 bases from V and 6 bases from J; junction bases left unmatched: 4. This CDR3 comprises 15 residues. Germline values: CDR1 KGHSH, CDR2 LQKENI. CDR3 coding DNA: TGTGCCAGCTCACCAGGGACAGGGGTGACAAACACCATATATTTT. Translated: CASSPGTGVTNTIYF.

This clone was counted between two and nine times. This sequence joins TRBV9 and TRBJ2-2; 8 bases are shared with TRBD2. CDR3 length equals 15 residues. Germline CDR1 is SGDLS and CDR2 is YYNGEE. Losses at the gene ends were 0 bases for V and 3 bases for J; bases not matched to a gene: 1. CDR3 loop: CASSVELADTGELFF. As DNA, the CDR3 is TGTGCCAGCAGCGTAGAACTAGCGGACACCGGGGAGCTGTTTTTT. Supplemented by reference TRBV9 and TRBJ2-2, the full variable domain reads DSGVTQTPKHLITATGQRVTLRCSPRSGDLSVYWYQQSLDQGLQFLIQYYNGEERAKGNILERFSAQQFPDLHSELNLSSLELGDSALYFCASSVELADTGELFFGEGSRLTVL.

This chain joins TRBV2 and TRBJ2-1, with 8 bases identical to TRBD1. The trim removed 2 bases at V and 6 bases at J, leaving 6 bases unmatched. Germline-derived CDR1 and CDR2 are SNHLY and FYNNEI. This CDR3 has 15 amino acids. In DNA, the CDR3 is TGTGCCAGCAGTGAATATGGCAGGGGGCGCAATGAGCAGTTCTTC. Translated, it gives CASSEYGRGRNEQFF.

The rearrangement links TRBV18 to TRBJ1-1, with D uncertain. The V gene lost 2 bases and the J gene lost 1 base, with 5 bases spanning the gap. The CDR3 loop spans 13 amino acids. Per germline, CDR1 KGHSH and CDR2 LQKENI. The CDR3: CASSPIENTEAFF. In DNA, the CDR3 is TGTGCCAGCTCACCAATAGAGAACACTGAAGCTTTCTTT.

The V gene is TRBV9, the J gene TRBJ1-2, with TRBD1 matching 7 bases. V shed 0 bases, J shed 4 bases, and the junction held 6 bases outside the gene matches. Germline V lookup: CDR1 SGDLS, CDR2 YYNGEE. The CDR3 runs to 15 residues. CDR3 loop: CASSVGQGAIYGYTF. The CDR3 DNA reads as TGTGCCAGCAGCGTAGGACAGGGAGCCATCTATGGCTACACCTTC.

This chain's CDR3 is CASSAGQGETQYF. The DNA for the CDR3 is TGTGCCAGCTCAGCCGGACAGGGGGAGACCCAGTACTTC. The chain employs TRBV18 and TRBJ2-5; 9 bases line up with TRBD1. Looked up from germline, CDR1 is KGHSH and CDR2 is LQKENI. CDR3 size: 13 residues. V lost 5 bases and J lost 5; bases outside the gene matches: 3.

The V gene is TRBV27, the J gene TRBJ2-1; 7 bases are shared with TRBD2. The J segment lost 9 bases and the V segment lost 4 bases, leaving 12 bases of the junction unmatched. Germline lookup yields CDR1 MNHEY and CDR2 SMNVEV (reference sequence). The CDR3 totals 15 residues. CDR3 DNA: TGTGCCAGCAGTTCCGTTAGCGGGCCGCCCGGTGAGCAGTTCTTC. It encodes CASSSVSGPPGEQFF.

The chain employs TRBV10-3 and TRBJ2-1; 9 bases are a match to TRBD1. The germline gives CDR1 ENHRY, CDR2 SYGVKD. CDR3 size: 15 residues. V dropped 11 bases and J dropped 7; count of bases not matched to a gene: 15. CDR3 in amino acids: CASSNEDRGFNEQFF. Written as DNA, the CDR3 is TGTGCCTCGTCGAACGAGGACAGGGGTTTTAATGAGCAGTTCTTC.

This clone has just one count. At one end the junction does not follow the germline gene, possibly because of a read error. The V gene is TRBV2, the J gene TRBJ2-7; the match to TRBD1 covers 9 bases. Germline assignment: CDR1 SNHLY and CDR2 FYNNEI. The CDR3 loop spans 13 amino acids. The CDR3 is CASMPLVTGGANF. The DNA of the CDR3 is TGTGCCAGCATGCCCCTTGTTACAGGGGGCGCGAACTTC.

V usage is TRBV11-2 and J usage is TRBJ1-2; TRBD1 aligns across 8 bases. The CDR3 sequence is 16 residues long. Trimming at V came to 4 bases and at J to 0 bases, leaving 7 bases not matched to a gene. Germline V CDR1 and CDR2: SGHAT, FQNNGV. The DNA of the CDR3 is TGTGCCAGCAGCTGGACAGGGTTGACGGCTAACTATGGCTACACCTTC. Translating it yields CASSWTGLTANYGYTF. The full variable domain, with the rest looked up from reference TRBV11-2 and TRBJ1-2, is EAGVAQSPRYKIIEKRQSVAFWCNPISGHATLYWYQQILGQGPKLLIQFQNNGVVDDSQLPKDRFSAERLKGVDSTLKIQPAKLEDSAVYLCASSWTGLTANYGYTFGSGTRLTVV.

The genes are TRBV5-1 and TRBJ2-1, with D tentatively TRBD2 (5 bases). The V end lost 5 bases, the J end lost 5 bases, and 11 bases lay between the germline ends. The germline CDR1 and CDR2 sequences are SGHRS and YFSETQ. This CDR3 has 13 residues. The CDR3 coding sequence is TGCGCCAGCAGAGAGGGAGTGGACAATGAGCAGTTCTTC. Its protein product is CASREGVDNEQFF. The full variable domain, its missing parts supplied by reference TRBV5-1 and TRBJ2-1, is KAGVTQTPRYLIKTRGQQVTLSCSPISGHRSVSWYQQTPGQGLQFLFEYFSETQRNKGNFPGRFSGRQFSNSRSEMNVSTLELGDSALYLCASREGVDNEQFFGPGTRLTVL.

Remarks on this clone: The junction differs from germline at one of its ends, possibly a read error. The sample holds other DNA sequences that translate to the same CDR3. The rearrangement uses TRBV7-9 and TRBJ2-2; TRBD1 agrees at 9 bases. Germline lookup yields CDR1 SEHNR and CDR2 FQNEAQ (reference sequence). The CDR3 covers 16 residues. The CDR3 here is CASSFRTGVDTGELFF. The CDR3 coding sequence is TGTGCCAGCAGCTTCAGGACAGGGGTGGACACTGGGGAGCTGTTTTTT.

This clone was observed a single time. The chain has TRBV19 and TRBJ1-5; TRBD1 agrees at 7 bases. V was clipped by 4 bases and J by 1 base; unmatched bases: 4. CDR1 is LNHDA, CDR2 SQIVND, per germline (reference sequence). The CDR3 is made up of 15 amino acids. The DNA for the CDR3 is TGTGCCAGTAGTACGACAGGGCCGAGCAATCAGCCCCAGCATTTT. It translates to CASSTTGPSNQPQHF.

The V and J genes are TRBV7-3 and TRBJ2-2; D not resolved. Trimming took off 5 bases at V and 1 base at J, with 11 bases between the two ends. Looked up from germline, CDR1 is SGHTA and CDR2 is FQGTGA. This CDR3 has 15 amino acids. The CDR3 loop reads CASSPPPGNTGELFF. The CDR3 bases are TGTGCCAGCAGCCCACCGCCAGGGAACACCGGGGAGCTGTTTTTT.